This TCR beta chain appears in the sequencing data of a study of blood T cell repertoires in COVID-19. Study-wide context: In each case, the material was cDNA or gDNA derived from T cells, B-cell-depleted T cells, or PBMCs.

Using immunoSEQ multiplex PCR, the repertoire was profiled, and TCRdb retains in-frame clones only, with some absent. This sample carries over 300,000 clones, 87% of them seen once, and the ten largest clones take approximately 5.3%. Germline values: CDR1 SNHLY, CDR2 FYNNEI. V was pared by 3 bases and J by 14 bases, with 11 bases between. This CDR3 contains 12 residues. Sequenced material: PBMCs or T cells enriched from blood (not recorded which). This TCR came from a woman aged 25-40 years who had recovered from COVID-19. The gene calls are TRBV2 and TRBJ1-6; tentatively, D is TRBD1 (6 bases). CDR3 coding DNA: TGTGCCAGCAGTGACAGGGGAGTCTCCCTCCACTTT. Protein product: CASSDRGVSLHF.